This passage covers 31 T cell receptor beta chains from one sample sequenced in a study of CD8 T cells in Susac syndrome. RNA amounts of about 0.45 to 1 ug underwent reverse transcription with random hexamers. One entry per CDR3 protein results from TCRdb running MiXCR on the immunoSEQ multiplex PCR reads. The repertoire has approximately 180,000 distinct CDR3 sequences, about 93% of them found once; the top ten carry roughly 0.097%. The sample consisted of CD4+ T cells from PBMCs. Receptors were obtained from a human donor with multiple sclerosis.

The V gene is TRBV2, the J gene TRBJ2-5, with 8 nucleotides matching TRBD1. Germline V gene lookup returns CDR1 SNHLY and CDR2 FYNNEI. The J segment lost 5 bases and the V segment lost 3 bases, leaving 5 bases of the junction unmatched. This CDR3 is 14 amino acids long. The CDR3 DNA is TGTGCCAGCAGTGACAGGGGGCGCCGGGAGACCCAGTACTTC. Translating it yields CASSDRGRRETQYF.

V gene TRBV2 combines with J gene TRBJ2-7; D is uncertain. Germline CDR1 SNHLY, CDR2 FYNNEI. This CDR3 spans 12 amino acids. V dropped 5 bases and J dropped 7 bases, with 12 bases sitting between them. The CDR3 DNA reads TGTGCCAGCAGTTGGCAGGCCGGAGAGCAGTACTTC. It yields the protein CASSWQAGEQYF.

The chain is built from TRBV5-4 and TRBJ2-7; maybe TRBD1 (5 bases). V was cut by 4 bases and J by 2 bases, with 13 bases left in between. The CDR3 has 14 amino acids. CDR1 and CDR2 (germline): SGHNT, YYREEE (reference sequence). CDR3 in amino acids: CASSLVGAAYEQYF. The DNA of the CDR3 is TGTGCCAGCAGCCTGGTAGGGGCTGCCTACGAGCAGTACTTC.

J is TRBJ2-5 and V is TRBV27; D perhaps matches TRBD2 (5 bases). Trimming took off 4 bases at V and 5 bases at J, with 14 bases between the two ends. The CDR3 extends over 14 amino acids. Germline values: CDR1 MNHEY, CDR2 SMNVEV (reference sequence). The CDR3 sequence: CASSSHVTRETQYF. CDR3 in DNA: TGTGCCAGCAGTTCCCACGTCACTAGGGAGACCCAGTACTTC.

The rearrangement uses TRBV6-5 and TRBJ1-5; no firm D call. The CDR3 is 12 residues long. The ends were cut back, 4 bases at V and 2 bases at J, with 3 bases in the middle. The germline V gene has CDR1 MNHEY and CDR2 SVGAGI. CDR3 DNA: TGTGCCAGCAGTTCCGGCAATCAGCCCCAGCATTTT. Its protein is CASSSGNQPQHF.

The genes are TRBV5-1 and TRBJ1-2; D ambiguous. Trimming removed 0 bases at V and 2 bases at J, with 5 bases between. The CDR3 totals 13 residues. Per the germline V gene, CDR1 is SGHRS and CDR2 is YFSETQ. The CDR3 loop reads CASSLDINYGYTF. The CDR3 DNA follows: TGCGCCAGCAGCTTGGACATAAACTATGGCTACACCTTC.

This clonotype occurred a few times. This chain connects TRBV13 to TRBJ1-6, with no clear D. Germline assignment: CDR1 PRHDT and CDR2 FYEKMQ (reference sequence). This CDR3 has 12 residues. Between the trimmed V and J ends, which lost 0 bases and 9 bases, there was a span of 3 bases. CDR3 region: CASSLGGSPLHF. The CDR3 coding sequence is TGTGCCAGCAGCTTAGGAGGTTCACCCCTCCACTTT.

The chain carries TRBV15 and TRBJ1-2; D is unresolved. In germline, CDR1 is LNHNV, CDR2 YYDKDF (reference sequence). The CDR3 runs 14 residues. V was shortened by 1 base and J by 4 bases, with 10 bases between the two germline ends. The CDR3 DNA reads TGTGCCACCAGCAGAGGCGCGGATATCTATGGCTACACCTTC. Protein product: CATSRGADIYGYTF. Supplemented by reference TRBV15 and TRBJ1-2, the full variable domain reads DAMVIQNPRYQVTQFGKPVTLSCSQTLNHNVMYWYQQKSSQAPKLLFHYYDKDFNNEADTPDNFQSRRPNTSFCFLDIRSPGLGDTAMYLCATSRGADIYGYTFGSGTRLTVV.

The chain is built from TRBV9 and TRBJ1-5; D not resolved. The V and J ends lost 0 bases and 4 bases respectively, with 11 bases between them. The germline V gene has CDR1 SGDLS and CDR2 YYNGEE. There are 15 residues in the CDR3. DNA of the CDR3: TGTGCCAGCAGCGTAGGAGGGCTCCCTAATCAGCCCCAGCATTTT. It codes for CASSVGGLPNQPQHF.

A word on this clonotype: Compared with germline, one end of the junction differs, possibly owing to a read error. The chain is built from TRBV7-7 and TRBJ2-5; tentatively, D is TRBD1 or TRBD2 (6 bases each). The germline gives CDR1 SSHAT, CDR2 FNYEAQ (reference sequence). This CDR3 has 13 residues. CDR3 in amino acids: CASRNTGALTQYF. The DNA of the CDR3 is TGTGCTAGCAGAAACACGGGGGCCTTGACCCAGTACTTC. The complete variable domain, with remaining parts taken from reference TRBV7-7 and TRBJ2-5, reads GAGVSQSPRYKVTKRGQDVTLRCDPISSHATLYWYQQALGQGPEFLTYFNYEAQPDKSGLPSDRFSAERPEGSISTLTIQRTEQRDSAMYRCASRNTGALTQYFGPGTRLLVL.

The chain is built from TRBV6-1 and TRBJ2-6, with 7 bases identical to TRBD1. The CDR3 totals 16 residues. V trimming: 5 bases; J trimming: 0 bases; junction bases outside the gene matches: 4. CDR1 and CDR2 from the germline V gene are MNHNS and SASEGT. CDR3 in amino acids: CASSRTGRSGANVLTF. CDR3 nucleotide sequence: TGTGCCAGCAGTCGGACAGGTCGCTCTGGGGCCAACGTCCTGACTTTC.

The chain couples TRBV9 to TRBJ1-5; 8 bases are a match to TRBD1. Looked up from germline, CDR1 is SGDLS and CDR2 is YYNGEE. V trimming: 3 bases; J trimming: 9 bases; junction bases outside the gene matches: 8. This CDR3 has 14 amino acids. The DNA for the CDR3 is TGTGCCAGCAGCGCTGGACAGGGCCACGGGCCCCAGCATTTT. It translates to CASSAGQGHGPQHF.

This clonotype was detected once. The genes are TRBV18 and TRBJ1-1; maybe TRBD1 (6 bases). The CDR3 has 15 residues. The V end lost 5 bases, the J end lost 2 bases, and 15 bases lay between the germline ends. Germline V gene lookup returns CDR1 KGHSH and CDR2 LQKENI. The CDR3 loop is CASSRGRGENTEAFF. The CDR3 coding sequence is TGTGCCAGCTCAAGGGGCAGGGGAGAAAACACTGAAGCTTTCTTT.

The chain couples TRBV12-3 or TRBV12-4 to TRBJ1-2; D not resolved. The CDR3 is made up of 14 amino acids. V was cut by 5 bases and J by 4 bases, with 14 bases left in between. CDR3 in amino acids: CASSITAIVYGYTF. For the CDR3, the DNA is TGTGCCAGCAGTATTACAGCGATAGTCTATGGCTACACCTTC.

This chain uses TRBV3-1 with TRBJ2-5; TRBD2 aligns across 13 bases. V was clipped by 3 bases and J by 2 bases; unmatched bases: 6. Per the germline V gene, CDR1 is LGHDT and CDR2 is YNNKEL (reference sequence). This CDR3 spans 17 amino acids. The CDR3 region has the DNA TGTGCCAGCAGCCAGACTAGCGGGGGGTACTTTCAAGAGACCCAGTACTTC. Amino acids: CASSQTSGGYFQETQYF.

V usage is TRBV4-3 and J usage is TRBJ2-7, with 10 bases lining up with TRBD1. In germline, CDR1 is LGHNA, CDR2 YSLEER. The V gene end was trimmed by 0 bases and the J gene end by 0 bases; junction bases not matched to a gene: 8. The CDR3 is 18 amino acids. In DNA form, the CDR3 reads TGCGCCAGCAGCCAAGATCCCCCCGGGACAGGGGCCTCCTACGAGCAGTACTTC. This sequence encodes CASSQDPPGTGASYEQYF.

The CDR3 DNA follows: TGTGCCAGCAGCCACGACCCGGGACACGAGGGTTCACCCCTCCACTTT. Translated, it gives CASSHDPGHEGSPLHF. V is TRBV3-1 and J is TRBJ1-6; a weak D match, TRBD1 (6 bases). Germline CDR1 LGHDT, CDR2 YNNKEL (reference sequence). Trimming removed 3 bases at V and 9 bases at J, with 18 bases between. The CDR3 is 16 amino acids.

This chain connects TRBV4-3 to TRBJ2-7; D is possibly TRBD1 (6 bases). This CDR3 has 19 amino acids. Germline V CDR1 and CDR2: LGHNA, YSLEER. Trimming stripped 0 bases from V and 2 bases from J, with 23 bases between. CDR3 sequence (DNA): TGCGCCAGCAGCCAAGATGTGCCCATCCGGGACAATCCAGCCTACGAGCAGTACTTC. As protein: CASSQDVPIRDNPAYEQYF.

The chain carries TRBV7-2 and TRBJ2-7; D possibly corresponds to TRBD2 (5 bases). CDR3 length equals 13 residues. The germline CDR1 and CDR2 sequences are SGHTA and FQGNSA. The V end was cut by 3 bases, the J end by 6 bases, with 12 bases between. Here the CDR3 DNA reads TGTGCCAGCAGCTTCTCCCGGGAAGTCGAGCAGTACTTC. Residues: CASSFSREVEQYF.

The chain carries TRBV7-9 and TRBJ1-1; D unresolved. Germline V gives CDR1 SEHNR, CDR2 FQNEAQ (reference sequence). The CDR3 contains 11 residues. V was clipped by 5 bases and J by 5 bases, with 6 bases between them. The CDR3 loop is CASSPLTEAFF. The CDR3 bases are TGTGCCAGCAGCCCCCTGACTGAAGCTTTCTTT.

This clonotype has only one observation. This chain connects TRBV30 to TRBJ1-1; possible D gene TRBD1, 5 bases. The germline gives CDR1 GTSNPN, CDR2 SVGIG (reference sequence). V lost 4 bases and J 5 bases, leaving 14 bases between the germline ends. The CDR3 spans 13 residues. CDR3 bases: TGTGCCTGGACCTCTACAGGTGTGACTGAAGCTTTCTTT. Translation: CAWTSTGVTEAFF.

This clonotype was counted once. CDR3 DNA sequence: TGTGCCAGCGAAAAAGGACTAGCCCACAATGAGCAGTTCTTC. Protein sequence: CASEKGLAHNEQFF. The J gene is TRBJ2-1, the V gene TRBV9, with TRBD2 matching over 8 bases. CDR1 SGDLS and CDR2 YYNGEE come from the germline V gene. Trimming at V came to 7 bases and at J to 5 bases, leaving 8 bases not matched to a gene. The CDR3 extends over 14 amino acids. The variable domain in full, completed from reference TRBV9 and TRBJ2-1, reads DSGVTQTPKHLITATGQRVTLRCSPRSGDLSVYWYQQSLDQGLQFLIQYYNGEERAKGNILERFSAQQFPDLHSELNLSSLELGDSALYFCASEKGLAHNEQFFGPGTRLTVL.

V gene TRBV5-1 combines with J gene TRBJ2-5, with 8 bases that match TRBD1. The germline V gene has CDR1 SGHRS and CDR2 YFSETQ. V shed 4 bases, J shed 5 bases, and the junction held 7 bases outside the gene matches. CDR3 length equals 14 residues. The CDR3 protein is CASSTDRASETQYF. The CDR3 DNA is TGCGCCAGCAGCACGGACAGGGCGAGCGAGACCCAGTACTTC.

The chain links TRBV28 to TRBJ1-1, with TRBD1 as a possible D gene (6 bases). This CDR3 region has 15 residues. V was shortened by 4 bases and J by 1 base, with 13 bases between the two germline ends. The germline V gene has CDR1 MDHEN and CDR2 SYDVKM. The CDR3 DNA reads TGTGCCAGCAGTTCCTCGGGGGCGGGGAACACTGAAGCTTTCTTT. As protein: CASSSSGAGNTEAFF.

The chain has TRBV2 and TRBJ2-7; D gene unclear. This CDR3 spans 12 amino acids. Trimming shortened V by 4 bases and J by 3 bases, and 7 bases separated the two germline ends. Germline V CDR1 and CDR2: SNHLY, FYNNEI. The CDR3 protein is CASSVQNYEQYF. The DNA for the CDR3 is TGTGCCAGCAGTGTTCAGAACTACGAGCAGTACTTC. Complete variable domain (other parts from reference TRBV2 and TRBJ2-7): EPEVTQTPSHQVTQMGQEVILRCVPISNHLYFYWYRQILGQKVEFLVSFYNNEISEKSEIFDDQFSVERPDGSNFTLKIRSTKLEDSAMYFCASSVQNYEQYFGPGTRLTVT.

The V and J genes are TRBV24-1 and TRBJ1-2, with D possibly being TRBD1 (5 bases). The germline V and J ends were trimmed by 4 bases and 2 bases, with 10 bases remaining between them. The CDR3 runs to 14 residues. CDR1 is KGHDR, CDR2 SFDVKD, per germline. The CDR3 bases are TGTGCCACCAGTGACCCGACAGCCAACTATGGCTACACCTTC. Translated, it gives CATSDPTANYGYTF.

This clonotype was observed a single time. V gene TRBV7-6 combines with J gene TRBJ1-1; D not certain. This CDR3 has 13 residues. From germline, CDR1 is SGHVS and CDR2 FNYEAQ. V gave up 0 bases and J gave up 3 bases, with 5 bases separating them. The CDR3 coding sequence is TGTGCCAGCAGCTTAGCGTACGACACTGAAGCTTTCTTT. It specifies CASSLAYDTEAFF.

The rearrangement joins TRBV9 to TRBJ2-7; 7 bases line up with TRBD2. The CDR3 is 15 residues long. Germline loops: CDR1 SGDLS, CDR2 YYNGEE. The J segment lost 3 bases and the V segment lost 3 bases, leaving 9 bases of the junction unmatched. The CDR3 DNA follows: TGTGCCAGCAGCGCTCGGGCTAGCGGCAACTACGAGCAGTACTTC. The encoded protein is CASSARASGNYEQYF.

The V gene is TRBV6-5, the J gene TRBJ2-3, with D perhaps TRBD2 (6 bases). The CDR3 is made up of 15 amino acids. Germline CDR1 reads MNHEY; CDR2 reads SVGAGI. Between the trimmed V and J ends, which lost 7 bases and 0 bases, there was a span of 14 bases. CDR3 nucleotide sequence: TGTGCCAGCACCGCCGGGGACTCTAGCACAGATACGCAGTATTTT. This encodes CASTAGDSSTDTQYF.

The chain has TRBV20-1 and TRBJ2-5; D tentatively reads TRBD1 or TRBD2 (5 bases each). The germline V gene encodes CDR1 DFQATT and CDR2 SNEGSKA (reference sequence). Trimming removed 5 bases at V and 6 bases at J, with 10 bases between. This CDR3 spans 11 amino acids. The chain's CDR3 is CSAGTRQTQYF. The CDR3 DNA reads TGCAGTGCTGGGACCCGGCAGACCCAGTACTTC.

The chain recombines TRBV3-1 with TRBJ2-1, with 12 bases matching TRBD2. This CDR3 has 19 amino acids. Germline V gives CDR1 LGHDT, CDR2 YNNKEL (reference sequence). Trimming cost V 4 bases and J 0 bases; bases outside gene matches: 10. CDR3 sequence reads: CASSRRGTSGSSSYNEQFF. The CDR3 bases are TGTGCCAGCAGCCGACGAGGGACTAGCGGGTCGAGCTCCTACAATGAGCAGTTCTTC.